This passage covers 31 T cell receptor beta chains from one sample sequenced in a study of blood T cell repertoires in COVID-19 (dated by TCRdb to 2018 to 2021). Receptors were amplified or captured by the immunoSEQ multiplex PCR assay. The source is immuneACCESS, and TCRdb retained only in-frame sequences with V and J called. Part of the clones is not carried over; for the studies checked, unresolved V genes explain less than half of this, and the remainder is unexplained. This sample has about 200,000 clones in its table, and around 82% of those were observed once. Roughly 10% of the sample is taken by the ten largest. Sequencing was carried out using PBMCs or T cells enriched from blood (not recorded which). The receptors derive from a man in his forties or fifties who had recovered from COVID-19.

The V gene is TRBV6-5, the J gene TRBJ2-7; 7 nucleotides match TRBD1. Germline V CDR1 and CDR2: MNHEY, SVGAGI. The CDR3 spans 15 residues. V lost 5 bases and J lost 5; bases outside the gene matches: 12. The CDR3 spells CASSRTGLSVDEQYF. CDR3 sequence (DNA): TGTGCCAGCAGTCGGACAGGTTTATCGGTCGACGAGCAGTACTTC.

V usage is TRBV7-9 and J usage is TRBJ1-5; D unresolved. The CDR3 spans 14 residues. Trimming removed 1 base at V and 4 bases at J, with 8 bases between. Germline V gene data show CDR1 as SEHNR and CDR2 as FQNEAQ (reference sequence). DNA for the CDR3: TGTGCCAGCAGCTTAGAAACAGAAAATCAGCCCCAGCATTTT. It translates to CASSLETENQPQHF.

On this clone itself: This specimen includes other DNA sequences encoding the same CDR3. V usage is TRBV7-9 and J usage is TRBJ1-1, with 10 positions matching TRBD1. Germline CDR1 is SEHNR and CDR2 is FQNEAQ (reference sequence). V was clipped by 2 bases and J by 1 base; unmatched bases: 1. This CDR3 is 15 amino acids long. The CDR3 DNA is TGTGCCAGCAGCTTAAGGACAGGGGGGAACACTGAAGCTTTCTTT. This gives the protein CASSLRTGGNTEAFF. Supplemented by reference TRBV7-9 and TRBJ1-1, the full variable domain reads DTGVSQNPRHKITKRGQNVTFRCDPISEHNRLYWYRQTLGQGPEFLTYFQNEAQLEKSRLLSDRFSAERPKGSFSTLEIQRTEQGDSAMYLCASSLRTGGNTEAFFGQGTRLTVV.

The V call is TRBV12-5, the J call TRBJ2-6, with 9 bases aligning to TRBD1. CDR1 and CDR2 from the germline V gene are LGHNT and FRNRAP. The CDR3 loop spans 17 amino acids. After removal of 7 bases from V and 1 base from J, the junction contained 8 bases not matched to a gene. DNA for the CDR3: TGTGCTAGTGCCCCCGGGACAGGGTTATCTGGGGCCAACGTCCTGACTTTC. It yields the protein CASAPGTGLSGANVLTF.

As DNA, the CDR3 is TGTGCCAGCTCACCGGCATCCTCCCGGAACACTGAAGCTTTCTTT. Translation: CASSPASSRNTEAFF. The chain uses TRBV18 and TRBJ1-1, with D hard to call. V was pared by 3 bases and J by 1 base, with 12 bases between. Germline loops: CDR1 KGHSH, CDR2 LQKENI. The CDR3 covers 15 residues.

This chain joins TRBV7-9 and TRBJ2-1; TRBD2 might be the D (6 bases). V was pared by 4 bases and J by 0 bases, with 13 bases between. Germline CDR1 reads SEHNR; CDR2 reads FQNEAQ (reference sequence). This CDR3 has 16 residues. The CDR3: CASSSTGVASYNEQFF. DNA for the CDR3: TGTGCCAGCAGCTCAACGGGGGTTGCCTCCTACAATGAGCAGTTCTTC.

This chain uses TRBV19 with TRBJ2-1; 8 nucleotides agree with TRBD2. This CDR3 contains 17 residues. Per germline, CDR1 LNHDA and CDR2 SQIVND (reference sequence). Trimming at V came to 5 bases and at J to 6 bases, leaving 15 bases not matched to a gene. DNA of the CDR3: TGTGCCAGTAGTTCTATAGCGGGGTCCCACCTATTCAATGAGCAGTTCTTC. Residues: CASSSIAGSHLFNEQFF.

The V gene is TRBV6-2 or TRBV6-3, the J gene TRBJ2-1; no firm D call. CDR1 and CDR2 (germline): MNHEY, SVGEGT. Trimming removed 2 bases from V and 8 bases from J, with 7 bases in between. The CDR3 has 12 amino acids. The CDR3 region is CASSYPVDEQFF. The CDR3 region has the DNA TGTGCCAGCAGTTACCCGGTGGATGAGCAGTTCTTC.

J is TRBJ1-3 and V is TRBV15; 8 nucleotides line up with TRBD1. This CDR3 has 17 amino acids. Trimming removed 2 bases from V and 1 base from J; junction bases left unmatched: 7. Germline V gene lookup returns CDR1 LNHNV and CDR2 YYDKDF (reference sequence). For the CDR3, the DNA is TGTGCCACCAGCAGATTACAGGGGGACGTTTCTGGAAACACCATATATTTT. This translates into CATSRLQGDVSGNTIYF.

V and J are TRBV18 and TRBJ2-7, with TRBD2 matching 8 bases. The V gene end was trimmed by 4 bases and the J gene end by 3 bases; junction bases not matched to a gene: 5. The CDR3 length is 14 residues. Germline CDR1 KGHSH, CDR2 LQKENI. DNA of the CDR3: TGTGCCAGCTCACTTAGCGGGAACCTCTACGAGCAGTACGTC. Amino acid sequence: CASSLSGNLYEQYV.

V and J are TRBV28 and TRBJ1-1; tentatively, D is TRBD1 (5 bases). CDR3 size: 16 residues. V dropped 6 bases and J dropped 1 base, with 18 bases sitting between them. CDR1 MDHEN and CDR2 SYDVKM come from the germline V gene. Here the CDR3 reads CASSPGGAGSNTEAFF. The CDR3 nucleotides read TGTGCCAGCAGCCCTGGAGGGGCAGGGTCGAACACTGAAGCTTTCTTT.

The chain is built from TRBV6-2 or TRBV6-3 and TRBJ2-5, with 9 bases matching TRBD1. The CDR3 contains 16 residues. Germline-derived CDR1 and CDR2 are MNHEY and SVGEGT. V lost 3 bases, J lost 5 bases, and 10 bases stayed unmatched. CDR3 amino acids: CASSYISGQGRETQYF. CDR3 DNA: TGTGCCAGCAGTTATATCTCGGGACAGGGTCGGGAGACCCAGTACTTC.

This sequence joins TRBV18 and TRBJ1-1; no definite D call. The ends were cut back, 2 bases at V and 0 bases at J, with 13 bases in the middle. CDR1 KGHSH and CDR2 LQKENI come from the germline V gene. CDR3 length: 16 residues. CDR3 loop: CASSPWAGGMNTEAFF. CDR3 sequence (DNA): TGTGCCAGCTCACCATGGGCAGGCGGGATGAACACTGAAGCTTTCTTT.

The rearrangement joins TRBV27 to TRBJ1-1; D may be TRBD1 (5 bases). Trimming shortened V by 2 bases and J by 5 bases, and 12 bases separated the two germline ends. The CDR3 runs to 14 residues. Germline CDR1 and CDR2: MNHEY and SMNVEV (reference sequence). CDR3 sequence (DNA): TGTGCCAGCAGTTTAGGGGGGTATGGGACTGAAGCTTTCTTT. Translation: CASSLGGYGTEAFF.

The rearrangement uses TRBV9 and TRBJ2-5; 7 bases match TRBD2. Germline assignment: CDR1 SGDLS and CDR2 YYNGEE. Trimming removed 4 bases from V and 3 bases from J; junction bases left unmatched: 9. The CDR3 is made up of 15 amino acids. This CDR3 reads CASSPSPSGKETQYF. CDR3 sequence (DNA): TGTGCCAGCAGCCCGTCGCCTAGCGGAAAAGAGACCCAGTACTTC. Full variable domain (remainder filled in from reference TRBV9 and TRBJ2-5): DSGVTQTPKHLITATGQRVTLRCSPRSGDLSVYWYQQSLDQGLQFLIQYYNGEERAKGNILERFSAQQFPDLHSELNLSSLELGDSALYFCASSPSPSGKETQYFGPGTRLLVL.

The V and J genes are TRBV29-1 and TRBJ2-1; 7 bases align to TRBD1. The V gene's germline CDR1 is SQVTM and CDR2 ANQGSEA. The trim removed 8 bases at V and 4 bases at J, leaving 8 bases unmatched. The CDR3 extends over 13 amino acids. The CDR3 nucleotides read TGCAGCACCTACCGGGACAGTTACAATGAGCAGTTCTTC. It yields the protein CSTYRDSYNEQFF.

The V and J genes are TRBV19 and TRBJ1-2; D not resolved. The V end was cut by 8 bases, the J end by 8 bases, with 18 bases between. There are 13 residues in the CDR3. Germline CDR1 and CDR2: LNHDA and SQIVND (reference sequence). The CDR3 coding sequence is TGTGCCAGTCGGAAGTCCGGGTCGCGGGGCTACACCTTC. It encodes CASRKSGSRGYTF.

This clone was seen only a few times. This chain joins TRBV3-1 (or the pseudogene TRBV3-2) and TRBJ2-7, with 10 bases identical to TRBD1. The length of the CDR3 is 17 residues. CDR1 and CDR2 (germline): LGHDT, YNNKEL (reference sequence). Trimming cost V 4 bases and J 2 bases; bases outside gene matches: 11. The CDR3 bases are TGTGCCAGCAGCCCGTCCCCCTTTGGGACAGGGGCCTACGAGCAGTACGTC. Translation gives CASSPSPFGTGAYEQYV.

This clone came up once. V usage is TRBV24-1 and J usage is TRBJ2-5, with TRBD1 matching 8 bases. Germline V CDR1 and CDR2: KGHDR, SFDVKD. The length of the CDR3 is 15 residues. The ends lost 4 bases at V and 7 bases at J; junction bases unmatched: 10. As DNA, the CDR3 is TGTGCCACCAGTGACCGAGACAGGGGAGGTGGGACCCAGTACTTC. Translating gives CATSDRDRGGGTQYF.

The CDR3 region has the DNA TGCGCCAGCAGCCAAGGGACAGGCTATAGCACAGATACGCAGTATTTT. This translates into CASSQGTGYSTDTQYF. The rearrangement links TRBV4-1 to TRBJ2-3; 7 nucleotides align to TRBD1. The V gene's germline CDR1 is MGHRA and CDR2 YSYEKL. CDR3 length: 16 residues. With 1 base clipped from V and 0 bases from J, the junction kept 4 bases outside the gene matches.

The V gene is TRBV3-1 (or the pseudogene TRBV3-2), the J gene TRBJ2-7; 8 nucleotides line up with TRBD1. The CDR3 is 15 amino acids. Germline V gene lookup returns CDR1 LGHDT and CDR2 YNNKEL (reference sequence). The trim removed 6 bases at V and 5 bases at J, leaving 12 bases unmatched. The CDR3 nucleotides are TGTGCCAGCAGGCCTCTAACAGGGGGAAGAAACGAGCAGTACTTC. It translates to CASRPLTGGRNEQYF.

This clone has a single count. The gene calls are TRBV4-2 and TRBJ2-3, with 7 bases that match TRBD2. The CDR3 is made up of 17 amino acids. The junction had 10 bases not matched to a gene; V was cut back by 3 bases and J by 1 base. Per the germline V gene, CDR1 is LGHNA and CDR2 is YNFKEQ. The CDR3: CASSQDDGRRGTDTQYF. The CDR3 bases are TGTGCCAGCAGCCAGGACGACGGGAGGAGGGGCACAGATACGCAGTATTTT.

This clone was picked up one time. V and J are TRBV10-3 and TRBJ2-2; 7 bases are a match to TRBD1. CDR1 is ENHRY, CDR2 SYGVKD, per germline. With 5 bases clipped from V and 1 base from J, the junction kept 1 base outside the gene matches. The CDR3 runs to 14 residues. In DNA, the CDR3 is TGTGCCATCAGTCGGGACAGGAACACCGGGGAGCTGTTTTTT. It translates to CAISRDRNTGELFF.

The J gene is TRBJ2-5, the V gene TRBV18, with D hard to call. CDR3 size: 12 residues. CDR1 and CDR2 from the germline V gene are KGHSH and LQKENI. V was cut by 2 bases and J by 5 bases, with 6 bases left in between. DNA of the CDR3: TGTGCCAGCTCACCAGTCGTGGAGACCCAGTACTTC. As protein: CASSPVVETQYF.

The chain combines TRBV7-3 with TRBJ2-1, with 9 positions matching TRBD2. The germline V gene encodes CDR1 SGHTA and CDR2 FQGTGA. The CDR3 runs 14 residues. Trimming cost V 3 bases and J 8 bases; bases outside gene matches: 5. The CDR3 sequence: CASSLGLAGDEQFF. In DNA form, the CDR3 reads TGTGCCAGCAGCTTGGGACTAGCAGGTGATGAGCAGTTCTTC.

V is TRBV29-1 and J is TRBJ1-2, with TRBD1 matching over 9 bases. CDR1 and CDR2 (germline): SQVTM, ANQGSEA. The CDR3 extends over 16 amino acids. Germline trimming cut 3 bases from V and 4 bases from J; bases unmatched to any gene: 12. The CDR3 sequence is CSVDRETGGSVYGYTF. DNA of the CDR3: TGCAGCGTTGATAGAGAGACAGGGGGTTCCGTCTATGGCTACACCTTC. The whole variable domain, remainder taken from reference TRBV29-1 and TRBJ1-2, is SAVISQKPSRDICQRGTSLTIQCQVDSQVTMMFWYRQQPGQSLTLIATANQGSEATYESGFVIDKFPISRPNLTFSTLTVSNMSPEDSSIYLCSVDRETGGSVYGYTFGSGTRLTVV.

The chain couples TRBV4-1 to TRBJ2-7; 9 bases are shared with TRBD1. V trimming: 0 bases; J trimming: 2 bases; junction bases outside the gene matches: 2. There are 15 residues in the CDR3. The V gene's germline CDR1 is MGHRA and CDR2 YSYEKL. CDR3: CASSQDHRGPYEQYV. CDR3 coding DNA: TGCGCCAGCAGCCAAGACCACAGGGGGCCCTACGAGCAGTACGTC.

J is TRBJ1-1 and V is TRBV27; D is ambiguous. Deletions cut 0 bases from V and 0 bases from J, with 8 bases between. The length of the CDR3 is 15 residues. CDR1 and CDR2 (germline): MNHEY, SMNVEV (reference sequence). This chain's CDR3 is CASSLSGSMNTEAFF. As DNA, the CDR3 is TGTGCCAGCAGTTTATCTGGGAGCATGAACACTGAAGCTTTCTTT.

This chain joins TRBV3-1 (or the pseudogene TRBV3-2) and TRBJ2-5; D might be TRBD2 (6 bases). The CDR3 extends over 15 amino acids. CDR1 LGHDT and CDR2 YNNKEL come from the germline V gene (reference sequence). The germline V and J ends were trimmed by 7 bases and 4 bases, with 19 bases remaining between them. In DNA form, the CDR3 reads TGTGCCAGCACCCCTCCGTCCCCGGGGGTAGAGACCCAGTACTTC. Its translation is CASTPPSPGVETQYF.

The V gene is TRBV28, the J gene TRBJ1-5; weak D call: TRBD1 (6 bases). The germline V and J ends were trimmed by 5 bases and 6 bases, with 20 bases remaining between them. Germline V gene data show CDR1 as MDHEN and CDR2 as SYDVKM. The CDR3 extends over 16 amino acids. CDR3 amino acids: CASSRDSRGRGQPQHF. The CDR3 DNA sequence: TGTGCCAGCAGTCGCGACTCCAGGGGCAGGGGTCAGCCCCAGCATTTT.

V usage is TRBV12-3 or TRBV12-4 and J usage is TRBJ2-1; no definite D call. The germline V and J ends were trimmed by 7 bases and 2 bases, with 9 bases remaining between them. The CDR3 covers 13 residues. The CDR3 reads CASTTVTYNEQFF. Here the CDR3 DNA reads TGTGCCAGCACCACGGTAACCTACAATGAGCAGTTCTTC.